This TCR beta chain was found in a study of OX40 agonist ivuxolimab in advanced cancers. Study summary: Six ivuxolimab dose levels, 0.01 to 10 mg/kg, were given intravenously every 2 weeks.

As regards this clone: Its matching antigen is unknown.

TCRdb keeps only in-frame clones here, not all; method: immunoSEQ multiplex PCR. The sample contains 50,000 to 75,000 clones, roughly nine tenths of which appear only once. V lost 3 bases and J lost 6; bases outside the gene matches: 4. Germline loops: CDR1 SEHNR, CDR2 FQNEAQ (reference sequence). The CDR3 sequence is 14 residues long. The study, taken as a whole, reports: There was clonal expansion of CD4+ and CD8+ blood T cells by week 6 at 0.1 to 3.0 mg/kg. CD4+ T cells averaged fewer expanded clones than CD8+ T cells.

The material was CD4+ or CD8+ T cells sorted from blood, obtained in a trial of the OX40 agonist ivuxolimab. This sequence was found in an adult with an advanced solid tumor such as melanoma, head and neck, liver or kidney cancer. This rearrangement joins TRBV7-9 to TRBJ2-7, with 11 bases identical to TRBD1. In DNA form, the CDR3 reads TGTGCCAGCAGCTTCGGACAGGGGGCATCCGAGCAGTACTTC. Its translation: CASSFGQGASEQYF.